This T cell receptor (beta chain) is from a study of PD-L1 blockade in urothelial cancer. Overall study: About 90% of the roughly 29 patients were men whose urothelial cancer was bladder-origin. Prior chemotherapy regimens per patient numbered 0 to 3.

Sample time point: pretreatment peripheral blood. Patients had urothelial carcinoma that was locally advanced or metastatic. Method: immunoSEQ multiplex PCR; TCRdb's copy keeps in-frame clones and lacks some. The table includes around 60,000 clones, 81% detected once. Deletions cut 5 bases from V and 2 bases from J, with 13 bases between. The germline V gene has CDR1 SGHTA and CDR2 FQGNSA. The CDR3 spans 15 residues. The sequencing used PBMCs, collected around atezolizumab (anti-PD-L1) treatment. The rearrangement uses TRBV7-2 and TRBJ1-3, with TRBD1 as a possible D gene (5 bases). This receptor was obtained from a man between 65 and 85 years old with urothelial cancer. In DNA, the CDR3 is TGTGCCAGCAGCCCGAGGGGAGGGACTGGAAACACCATATATTTT. Protein: CASSPRGGTGNTIYF.